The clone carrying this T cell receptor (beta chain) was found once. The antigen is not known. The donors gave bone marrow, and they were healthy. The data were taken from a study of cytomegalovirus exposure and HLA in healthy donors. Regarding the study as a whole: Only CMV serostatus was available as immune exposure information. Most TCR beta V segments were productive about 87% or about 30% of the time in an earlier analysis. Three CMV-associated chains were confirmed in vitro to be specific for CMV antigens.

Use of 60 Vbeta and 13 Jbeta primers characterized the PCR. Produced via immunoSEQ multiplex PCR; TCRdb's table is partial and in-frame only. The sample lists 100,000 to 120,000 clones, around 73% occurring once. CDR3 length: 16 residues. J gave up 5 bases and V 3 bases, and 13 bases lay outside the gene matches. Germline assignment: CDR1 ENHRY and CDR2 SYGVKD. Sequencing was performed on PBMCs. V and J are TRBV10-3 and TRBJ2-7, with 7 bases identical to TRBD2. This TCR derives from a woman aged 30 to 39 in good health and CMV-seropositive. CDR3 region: CAISESSGLVAHEQYF. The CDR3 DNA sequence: TGTGCCATCAGTGAATCCTCAGGACTAGTTGCCCACGAGCAGTACTTC.